This T cell receptor beta chain appears in the sequencing data of a study of shared clonotypes between healthy human individuals. Study-level background: Donor composition was two women and three men, aged 18 to 49. Each donor's CD8 memory used one plate, CD8 naive two, each CD4 subset three. Study-wide results and limits: Naive CD4 clonotype sharing across several donors was 4% to 5%.

This clone occurred a few times. Its antigen remains unknown. Execution of the assay was at deep level. Only in-frame clones appear in the TCRdb table, and some are missing; sequencing was by immunoSEQ multiplex PCR. The repertoire holds fewer than 1.8 million clones, 98% to 99% seen once, with approximately 0.38% in the top ten. The material sequenced was naive CD4+ T cells sorted from blood. Subset given: CD45RA+ positively selected. The receptor comes from a man aged 30-40 years in good health.

CDR3 nucleotides: TGTGCCAGCTCAAGGATCGGAAACGAGCAGTACTTC. It translates to CASSRIGNEQYF. This chain connects TRBV18 to TRBJ2-7; no definite D call. Looked up from germline, CDR1 is KGHSH and CDR2 is LQKENI. V shed 5 bases and J shed 5 bases, with 10 bases lying between them. This CDR3 is built from 12 residues.